The 9 T cell receptor beta chains in this list originate from one sample, sequenced in a study of cytomegalovirus exposure and HLA in healthy donors. Amplification used 60 Vbeta primers and 13 Jbeta primers. Assay used: immunoSEQ multiplex PCR; TCRdb lists only in-frame clones, some missing. This sample has some 140,000 clones, with 60% to 80% found just once. The specimen sequenced was PBMCs. These receptors all come from a man under 40 in good health and CMV-seropositive.

The rearrangement joins TRBV27 to TRBJ2-2; 7 bases fit TRBD2. CDR1 is MNHEY and CDR2 is SMNVEV in the germline V gene (reference sequence). CDR3 size: 15 residues. The V and J ends lost 6 bases and 0 bases, in that order; junction bases with no gene match: 4. CDR3 region: CASRKRGSNTGELFF. The CDR3, as DNA: TGTGCCAGCAGAAAGCGGGGCTCGAACACCGGGGAGCTGTTTTTT.

This chain links TRBV7-8 with TRBJ2-3, with D perhaps TRBD2 (6 bases). The CDR3 runs 17 residues. Germline V gene sequence: CDR1 SGHVS, CDR2 FQNEAQ. V was shortened by 0 bases and J by 4 bases, with 17 bases between the two germline ends. The CDR3 coding sequence is TGTGCCAGCAGCTTAGCCGTCGGGGGTTCGTTCTCAGATACGCAGTATTTT. It codes for CASSLAVGGSFSDTQYF.

J is TRBJ2-3 and V is TRBV7-2; D may be TRBD2 (5 bases). Trimming shortened V by 2 bases and J by 1 base, and 16 bases separated the two germline ends. This CDR3 contains 17 residues. The germline CDR1 and CDR2 sequences are SGHTA and FQGNSA. CDR3 sequence (DNA): TGTGCCAGCAGCTTAAGGGTTCGGGGTAGCGGCACAGATACGCAGTATTTT. Encoded protein: CASSLRVRGSGTDTQYF.

The chain couples TRBV5-1 to TRBJ2-5, with D perhaps TRBD2 (5 bases). The germline gives CDR1 SGHRS, CDR2 YFSETQ. This CDR3 is built from 20 residues. V was clipped by 3 bases and J by 5 bases, with 32 bases between them. The CDR3 loop reads CASSSHLNPGGMHQVETQYF. The DNA of the CDR3 is TGCGCCAGCAGCTCGCACCTTAACCCCGGAGGAATGCACCAAGTCGAGACCCAGTACTTC.

The rearrangement uses TRBV9 and TRBJ2-3; D gene unclear. CDR1 is SGDLS and CDR2 is YYNGEE in the germline V gene. Trimming shortened V by 3 bases and J by 0 bases, and 8 bases separated the two germline ends. CDR3 length: 14 amino acids. In nucleotides, the CDR3 is TGTGCCAGCAGCGAGACAACTAGCACAGATACGCAGTATTTT. Amino acid sequence: CASSETTSTDTQYF.

CDR3 DNA: TGTGCCAGCAGTGAACCGACAGTATCCGGGGAGCTGTTTTTT. Translated: CASSEPTVSGELFF. The gene calls are TRBV2 and TRBJ2-2; tentatively, D is TRBD1 (5 bases). Germline assignment: CDR1 SNHLY and CDR2 FYNNEI. This CDR3 is built from 14 residues. V was pared by 2 bases and J by 6 bases, with 10 bases between.

The sample holds a few counts of this clone. The genes are TRBV6-5 and TRBJ2-7; 9 nucleotides agree with TRBD2. The CDR3 has 14 residues. V trimming: 8 bases; J trimming: 6 bases; junction bases outside the gene matches: 11. Germline lookup yields CDR1 MNHEY and CDR2 SVGAGI. The CDR3 is CASSPASGRREQYF. DNA for the CDR3: TGTGCCAGCTCACCGGCAAGCGGGAGGCGCGAGCAGTACTTC.

The chain is built from TRBV9 and TRBJ2-7, with 12 nucleotides matching TRBD1. Germline CDR1 is SGDLS and CDR2 is YYNGEE. The CDR3 consists of 15 residues. With V trimmed by 4 bases and J by 5 bases, 7 bases remained unmatched. The CDR3 loop is CASSPMGTGGHEQYF. CDR3 DNA sequence: TGTGCCAGCAGCCCGATGGGGACAGGGGGCCACGAGCAGTACTTC.

J is TRBJ2-3 and V is TRBV5-1; 10 positions agree with TRBD1. This CDR3 spans 16 amino acids. Germline CDR1 and CDR2: SGHRS and YFSETQ. The V gene end was trimmed by 2 bases and the J gene end by 1 base; junction bases not matched to a gene: 4. The CDR3 nucleotides are TGCGCCAGCAGCTTCGGACAGGGGGTCGGCACAGATACGCAGTATTTT. It encodes CASSFGQGVGTDTQYF.